The 17 T cell receptor beta chains listed next were all sequenced from one sample in a study of CD8 T cells in acute hepatitis C reinfection. The time point here: naive CD8 control sorted from an acute-time-point sample. Repertoires were generated with immunoSEQ multiplex PCR, while TCRdb's copy carries only in-frame clones and drops some. This table has 35,000 to 40,000 clones, more than 75% appearing once. Material: naive CD8+ T cells from PBMCs. These TCRs come from a man aged 30 to 45 with chronic hepatitis C.

V usage is TRBV5-1 and J usage is TRBJ2-1; 9 nucleotides line up with TRBD1. CDR1 is SGHRS and CDR2 is YFSETQ in the germline V gene. V lost 4 bases to trimming and J lost 6 bases; unmatched junction nucleotides: 11. This CDR3 has 16 amino acids. The CDR3 DNA follows: TGCGCCAGCAGCCAATTACGGGACAGGGCCTCCAATGAGCAGTTCTTC. The encoded protein is CASSQLRDRASNEQFF.

In DNA form, the CDR3 reads TGTGCCAGCAGCGTAGGGACAGGAAGCGGCTATGGCTACACCTTC. This translates into CASSVGTGSGYGYTF. This chain connects TRBV9 to TRBJ1-2, with TRBD1 matching over 7 bases. Per germline, CDR1 SGDLS and CDR2 YYNGEE. Germline trimming cut 0 bases from V and 4 bases from J; bases unmatched to any gene: 6. This CDR3 has 15 amino acids. Combining the CDR3 with reference TRBV9 and TRBJ1-2 gives the whole variable domain DSGVTQTPKHLITATGQRVTLRCSPRSGDLSVYWYQQSLDQGLQFLIQYYNGEERAKGNILERFSAQQFPDLHSELNLSSLELGDSALYFCASSVGTGSGYGYTFGSGTRLTVV.

The gene calls are TRBV29-1 and TRBJ2-7; possible D gene TRBD1, 6 bases. V was clipped by 1 base and J by 4 bases, with 11 bases between them. Germline CDR1 reads SQVTM; CDR2 reads ANQGSEA. This CDR3 is built from 13 residues. CDR3 region: CSVEGGQGYEQYF. CDR3 nucleotides: TGCAGCGTTGAAGGGGGGCAGGGGTACGAGCAGTACTTC.

V gene TRBV7-9 combines with J gene TRBJ2-3; D possibly corresponds to TRBD2 (5 bases). Germline loops: CDR1 SEHNR, CDR2 FQNEAQ (reference sequence). The CDR3 has 14 amino acids. Deletions cut 4 bases from V and 4 bases from J, with 12 bases between. This chain's CDR3 is CASSSPGKADTQYF. The CDR3 nucleotides are TGTGCCAGCAGCTCCCCGGGAAAGGCAGATACGCAGTATTTT.

The CDR3 loop is CASSLGGYSYEQYF. CDR3 DNA sequence: TGTGCCAGCAGTTTAGGAGGGTATAGCTACGAGCAGTACTTC. The chain combines TRBV27 with TRBJ2-7; D possibly corresponds to TRBD2 (6 bases). Trimming stripped 2 bases from V and 3 bases from J, with 11 bases between. Germline V gene sequence: CDR1 MNHEY, CDR2 SMNVEV (reference sequence). This CDR3 is built from 14 residues.

The genes are TRBV11-2 and TRBJ2-2; 9 bases map to TRBD1. Per the germline V gene, CDR1 is SGHAT and CDR2 is FQNNGV. The ends lost 1 base at V and 5 bases at J; junction bases unmatched: 8. The CDR3 extends over 17 amino acids. The DNA of the CDR3 is TGTGCCAGCAGCTTAGGACGGGACAGGGTGTTGACCGGGGAGCTGTTTTTT. Amino acids: CASSLGRDRVLTGELFF.

V is TRBV28 and J is TRBJ2-1, with TRBD1 as a possible D gene (6 bases). Trimming stripped 2 bases from V and 0 bases from J, with 11 bases between. Looked up from germline, CDR1 is MDHEN and CDR2 is SYDVKM. The CDR3 runs to 16 residues. As DNA, the CDR3 is TGTGCCAGCAGTTTAAACAGGGTGAGCTCCTACAATGAGCAGTTCTTC. Protein sequence: CASSLNRVSSYNEQFF.

The V call is TRBV27, the J call TRBJ1-1; D not resolved. The CDR3 runs 12 residues. V was trimmed by 8 bases and J by 1 base, leaving 8 bases between them. Per the germline V gene, CDR1 is MNHEY and CDR2 is SMNVEV (reference sequence). CDR3 loop: CASVGGNTEAFF. Here the CDR3 DNA reads TGTGCCAGCGTAGGCGGGAACACTGAAGCTTTCTTT.

V usage is TRBV4-3 and J usage is TRBJ2-7, with TRBD1 matching over 10 bases. Germline V CDR1 and CDR2: LGHNA, YSLEER. V lost 0 bases to trimming and J lost 4 bases; unmatched junction nucleotides: 9. The CDR3 runs to 17 residues. CDR3 sequence (DNA): TGCGCCAGCAGCCAAGATCTCCGGGACAGGGGAGAGTACGAGCAGTACTTC. It yields the protein CASSQDLRDRGEYEQYF.

There are a few counts of this clone. The V and J genes are TRBV2 and TRBJ2-2, with D tentatively TRBD1 (5 bases). Germline values: CDR1 SNHLY, CDR2 FYNNEI. This CDR3 contains 12 residues. The V and J ends lost 7 bases and 5 bases respectively, with 8 bases between them. CDR3 residues: CASMGPTGELFF. In DNA form, the CDR3 reads TGTGCCAGCATGGGGCCTACCGGGGAGCTGTTTTTT.

The chain employs TRBV4-1 and TRBJ2-1; 9 bases map to TRBD2. Losses at the gene ends were 4 bases for V and 6 bases for J; bases not matched to a gene: 10. The germline V gene has CDR1 MGHRA and CDR2 YSYEKL. The CDR3 contains 16 residues. The CDR3 is CASSPLGTSPVNEQFF. CDR3 nucleotides: TGCGCCAGCAGCCCTTTGGGGACTAGCCCCGTCAATGAGCAGTTCTTC.

This clone was seen just once. The genes are TRBV19 and TRBJ2-3, with a weak D call TRBD2 (7 bases). In germline, CDR1 is LNHDA, CDR2 SQIVND (reference sequence). The CDR3 runs 20 residues. V dropped 7 bases and J dropped 2 bases, with 31 bases sitting between them. The CDR3 here is CASKIEDPSPGGPDTDTQYF. The CDR3, as DNA: TGTGCCAGTAAGATTGAGGACCCCTCTCCCGGGGGGCCGGACACAGATACGCAGTATTTT.

This chain uses TRBV5-6 with TRBJ2-7, with D maybe TRBD1 (6 bases). Per germline, CDR1 SGHDT and CDR2 YYEEEE. The ends were cut back, 5 bases at V and 4 bases at J, with 16 bases in the middle. This CDR3 has 14 residues. CDR3 region: CASSQIRGMYEQYF. CDR3 in DNA: TGTGCCAGCAGTCAAATCAGGGGAATGTACGAGCAGTACTTC. Supplemented by reference TRBV5-6 and TRBJ2-7, the full variable domain reads DAGVTQSPTHLIKTRGQQVTLRCSPKSGHDTVSWYQQALGQGPQFIFQYYEEEERQRGNFPDRFSGHQFPNYSSELNVNALLLGDSALYLCASSQIRGMYEQYFGPGTRLTVT.

The chain links TRBV30 to TRBJ2-3; 9 bases fit TRBD2. V trimming: 3 bases; J trimming: 4 bases; junction bases outside the gene matches: 2. The germline V gene encodes CDR1 GTSNPN and CDR2 SVGIG (reference sequence). The CDR3 sequence is 13 residues long. CDR3 sequence (DNA): TGTGCCTGGAGCGGACTAGCGCCAGATACGCAGTATTTT. It is translated as CAWSGLAPDTQYF.

The J gene is TRBJ2-7, the V gene TRBV5-4, with D perhaps TRBD1 or TRBD2 (5 bases each). There are 14 residues in the CDR3. Looked up from germline, CDR1 is SGHNT and CDR2 is YYREEE (reference sequence). Trimming pared 2 bases from V and 3 bases from J, leaving 12 bases between. The CDR3 coding sequence is TGTGCCAGCAGCTTATGGGGGAAAAGCTACGAGCAGTACTTC. This translates into CASSLWGKSYEQYF. The complete variable domain, with remaining parts taken from reference TRBV5-4 and TRBJ2-7, reads ETGVTQSPTHLIKTRGQQVTLRCSSQSGHNTVSWYQQALGQGPQFIFQYYREEENGRGNFPPRFSGLQFPNYSSELNVNALELDDSALYLCASSLWGKSYEQYFGPGTRLTVT.

The rearrangement links TRBV6-5 to TRBJ2-7; 8 nucleotides match TRBD1. CDR1 is MNHEY, CDR2 SVGAGI, per germline. V shed 6 bases, J shed 5 bases, and the junction held 3 bases outside the gene matches. There are 12 residues in the CDR3. CDR3 amino acids: CASRRTGNEQYF. Written as DNA, the CDR3 is TGTGCCAGCAGGCGGACAGGGAACGAGCAGTACTTC.

This sequence joins TRBV19 and TRBJ1-5, with D hard to call. With 2 bases removed from V and 6 bases from J, the gap between germline ends came to 5 bases. This CDR3 contains 12 residues. CDR1 and CDR2 from the germline V gene are LNHDA and SQIVND (reference sequence). The CDR3 nucleotides are TGTGCCAGTAGTATATGGGGTCAGCCCCAGCATTTT. Translation: CASSIWGQPQHF.